The 18 T cell receptor beta chains below all came from one sample that was sequenced in a study of ipilimumab plus nivolumab after autologous stem cell transplantation. Assay: immunoSEQ multiplex PCR; the TCRdb copy retains only in-frame clones and omits some. The sample lists 15,000 or so clones; 70% to 90% were seen once. This material consisted of PBMCs, taken in a trial of ipilimumab plus nivolumab as post-transplant consolidation. Receptors originate from a male donor with diffuse large B-cell lymphoma.

In this sample, this clone turned up a few times. The V and J genes are TRBV7-8 and TRBJ1-2; perhaps TRBD1 as D (5 bases). The V gene lost 1 base and the J gene lost 5 bases, with 11 bases spanning the gap. The germline gives CDR1 SGHVS, CDR2 FQNEAQ. The CDR3 consists of 14 residues. The CDR3 region has the DNA TGTGCCAGCAGCTTAGTTCCAGGGAGGTATGGCTACACCTTC. The encoded protein is CASSLVPGRYGYTF.

The rearrangement uses TRBV12-2 and TRBJ2-1; the D call in the table, TRBD2, was not verified against the DNA. TRBV12-2 is a known pseudogene. The CDR3 has 16 amino acids. The CDR3 region is CASRFELAGAYNEQFF. For the CDR3, the DNA is TGTGCAAGTCGCTTTGAACTAGCGGGCGCTTACAATGAGCAGTTCTTC.

J is TRBJ1-3 and V is TRBV6-5; 7 nucleotides match TRBD1. Germline loops: CDR1 MNHEY, CDR2 SVGAGI. After removal of 4 bases from V and 1 base from J, the junction contained 4 bases not matched to a gene. The CDR3 covers 15 residues. As DNA, the CDR3 is TGTGCCAGCAGTTTTGACAGGGCTTCTGGAAACACCATATATTTT. It specifies CASSFDRASGNTIYF.

The rearrangement links TRBV2 to TRBJ1-1; perhaps TRBD1 as D (5 bases). The V end lost 8 bases, the J end lost 2 bases, and 15 bases lay between the germline ends. The CDR3 loop spans 14 amino acids. Germline CDR1 reads SNHLY; CDR2 reads FYNNEI. This CDR3 is CASARRGQNTEAFF. CDR3 DNA sequence: TGTGCCAGCGCTCGCCGCGGACAAAACACTGAAGCTTTCTTT. Full variable domain (remainder filled in from reference TRBV2 and TRBJ1-1): EPEVTQTPSHQVTQMGQEVILRCVPISNHLYFYWYRQILGQKVEFLVSFYNNEISEKSEIFDDQFSVERPDGSNFTLKIRSTKLEDSAMYFCASARRGQNTEAFFGQGTRLTVV.

The rearrangement links TRBV28 to TRBJ2-5; 7 bases are a match to TRBD2. The trim removed 8 bases at V and 11 bases at J, leaving 17 bases unmatched. Looked up from germline, CDR1 is MDHEN and CDR2 is SYDVKM. This CDR3 spans 14 amino acids. The CDR3 is CASSIPGVPREQYF. In nucleotides, the CDR3 is TGTGCCAGCTCCATCCCGGGAGTTCCGCGGGAGCAGTACTTC.

CDR3 sequence (DNA): TGTGCCAGCAGTCGACGGGGGTCTGGGTACGAGCAGTACTTC. Protein product: CASSRRGSGYEQYF. The V call is TRBV7-2, the J call TRBJ2-7; tentatively, D is TRBD2 (6 bases). Deletions cut 6 bases from V and 4 bases from J, with 16 bases between. The V gene's germline CDR1 is SGHTA and CDR2 FQGNSA. The CDR3 is 14 residues long.

In its sample, this clone was seen once. The J gene is TRBJ1-3, the V gene TRBV28, with D possibly TRBD1 on 5 matching bases. Germline V lookup: CDR1 MDHEN, CDR2 SYDVKM. CDR3 length equals 12 residues. The germline V and J ends were trimmed by 3 bases and 7 bases, with 7 bases remaining between them. This chain's CDR3 is CASSLGRNTIYF. CDR3 sequence (DNA): TGTGCCAGCAGTTTGGGGCGGAACACCATATATTTT. The full variable domain, completed using reference TRBV28 and TRBJ1-3, is DVKVTQSSRYLVKRTGEKVFLECVQDMDHENMFWYRQDPGLGLRLIYFSYDVKMKEKGDIPEGYSVSREKKERFSLILESASTNQTSMYLCASSLGRNTIYFGEGSWLTVV.

The chain has TRBV7-8 and TRBJ1-2; D is unclear. V lost 5 bases, J lost 2 bases, and 18 bases lay in between. Germline V gene data show CDR1 as SGHVS and CDR2 as FQNEAQ. The CDR3 consists of 16 residues. The CDR3, as DNA: TGTGCCAGCAGCGACGGACGGTTCGCCTTCAACTATGGCTACACCTTC. It is translated as CASSDGRFAFNYGYTF.

The genes are TRBV5-1 and TRBJ2-5, with D possibly matching TRBD2 (5 bases). The DNA matches TRBJ2-7 better at its end, which makes the J call doubtful. The CDR3 extends over 14 amino acids. Germline lookup yields CDR1 SGHRS and CDR2 YFSETQ. The DNA of the CDR3 is TGCGCCAGCAGCTTACTAGGCCCCTCCTACGAGCAGTACTTC. Its protein is CASSLLGPSYEQYF.

The chain recombines TRBV9 with TRBJ2-7, with 7 bases identical to TRBD1. J lost 3 bases, V lost 3 bases, and 6 bases had no gene match. Germline loops: CDR1 SGDLS, CDR2 YYNGEE. This CDR3 region has 14 residues. The DNA for the CDR3 is TGTGCCAGCAGCGAACAGGGGTCAAACTACGAGCAGTACTTC. Protein: CASSEQGSNYEQYF.

The V and J genes are TRBV5-5 and TRBJ2-2; 9 bases line up with TRBD2. V gave up 1 base and J gave up 2 bases; unmatched junction bases: 6. This CDR3 contains 17 residues. Per the germline V gene, CDR1 is SGHKS and CDR2 is YYEKEE (reference sequence). In DNA form, the CDR3 reads TGTGCCAGCAGCTTGTTTAGCGGGGGACCCAACACCGGGGAGCTGTTTTTT. This codes for CASSLFSGGPNTGELFF.

This chain uses TRBV7-9 with TRBJ2-1; 8 nucleotides agree with TRBD1. V gave up 3 bases and J gave up 8 bases; unmatched junction bases: 9. Germline-derived CDR1 and CDR2 are SEHNR and FQNEAQ (reference sequence). This CDR3 has 15 amino acids. The CDR3 nucleotides read TGTGCCAGCAGCTTTCGACAGGGGTTAGTCCATGAGCAGTTCTTC. Translating gives CASSFRQGLVHEQFF. The full variable domain, completed using reference TRBV7-9 and TRBJ2-1, is DTGVSQNPRHKITKRGQNVTFRCDPISEHNRLYWYRQTLGQGPEFLTYFQNEAQLEKSRLLSDRFSAERPKGSFSTLEIQRTEQGDSAMYLCASSFRQGLVHEQFFGPGTRLTVL.

This clone was counted only a few times. The DNA of the CDR3 is TGCGCCAGCGCCCGGGGGGGGAGCACAGATACGCAGTATTTT. Its translation is CASARGGSTDTQYF. The chain recombines TRBV5-1 with TRBJ2-3; the match to TRBD2 covers 8 bases. V dropped 7 bases and J dropped 0; count of bases not matched to a gene: 4. CDR1 and CDR2 from the germline V gene are SGHRS and YFSETQ. The CDR3 covers 14 residues.

The chain couples TRBV7-9 to TRBJ2-5; no clear D gene. The CDR3 is made up of 13 amino acids. The germline gives CDR1 SEHNR, CDR2 FQNEAQ (reference sequence). V lost 1 base, J lost 4 bases, and 7 bases lay in between. CDR3: CASSLVGGETQYF. In DNA, the CDR3 is TGTGCCAGCAGCTTAGTGGGTGGAGAGACCCAGTACTTC.

The genes are TRBV5-1 and TRBJ1-3; 9 bases line up with TRBD1. The germline V gene encodes CDR1 SGHRS and CDR2 YFSETQ. The CDR3 runs to 17 residues. V was clipped by 4 bases and J by 0 bases; unmatched bases: 8. The CDR3 nucleotides are TGCGCCAGCAGCGCGGGACAGGGATTGAGCTCTGGAAACACCATATATTTT. It codes for CASSAGQGLSSGNTIYF.

Only a few counts were recorded for this clone. The chain links TRBV11-2 to TRBJ2-1; no reliable D call. CDR3 length equals 15 residues. In germline, CDR1 is SGHAT, CDR2 FQNNGV. Trimming took 3 bases from V and 0 from J, leaving 9 bases between them. Here the CDR3 reads CASSFGWGSYNEQFF. CDR3 in DNA: TGTGCCAGCAGCTTCGGGTGGGGCTCCTACAATGAGCAGTTCTTC.

The chain is built from TRBV7-9 and TRBJ2-7; TRBD1 matches 7 bases. Losses at the gene ends were 1 base for V and 0 bases for J; bases not matched to a gene: 6. The CDR3 has 16 amino acids. From germline, CDR1 is SEHNR and CDR2 FQNEAQ (reference sequence). CDR3 loop: CASSLVETGSSYEQYF. DNA of the CDR3: TGTGCCAGCAGCTTAGTAGAGACAGGGTCCTCCTACGAGCAGTACTTC.

The chain is built from TRBV2 and TRBJ1-2, with unresolved D. The germline gives CDR1 SNHLY, CDR2 FYNNEI. This CDR3 comprises 12 residues. Deletions cut 5 bases from V and 2 bases from J, with 6 bases between. CDR3 DNA sequence: TGTGCCAGCAGTTTGGCCAACTATGGCTACACCTTC. Translated: CASSLANYGYTF.